This is a list of T cell receptor beta chains from one sample in a study of blood T cells in healthy people across ages. TCRdb itself ran the 5' RACE reads through MiXCR, one entry per CDR3 protein. The profile shows approximately 800,000 distinct CDR3 sequences, around a quarter of them singletons. The same sample was also used in a study of T cells of mothers and their children.

The source material was blood. Receptors originate from a boy younger than 18 in good health. Each CDR3 is given with its conserved first and last residue. A D gene is named only where the DNA matches it firmly. Size is stated for part of the rows, as once, few or many counts, or as a class when the clone is expanded.

.	few	TRBV27	TRBJ2-1	TGTGCCAGCAGTTTAGGTGTGGCGGAGCAGTTCTTC	CASSLGVAEQFF
.	.	TRBV20-1	TRBJ2-5	TGCAGTGCTGTTCCACGGAGCCAAGAGACCCAGTACTTC	CSAVPRSQETQYF
.	few	TRBV29-1	TRBJ2-1	TGCAGCGCAACCGGGACTCCAAGTTTTGATGAGCAGTTCTTC	CSATGTPSFDEQFF
TRBD2	.	TRBV20-1	TRBJ2-7	TGCAGTCCCAGAACCCCTAGCGGTTACGAGCAGTACTTC	CSPRTPSGYEQYF
.	few	TRBV3-1	TRBJ2-1	TGTGCCACCAGCAGAGGGGGTTTTGGGAGCGGTACCAATGAGCAGTTCTTC	CATSRGGFGSGTNEQFF
.	.	TRBV9	TRBJ1-1	TGTGCCAGCAGCGTAGTCGGATCTTACACTGAAGCTTTCTTT	CASSVVGSYTEAFF
.	.	TRBV7-9	TRBJ2-1	TGTGCCAGCAGCTTATATAGTCTTCATGAGCAGTTCTTC	CASSLYSLHEQFF
.	.	TRBV20-1	TRBJ2-7	TGCAGTGCTAGTTCCGATTTAACCTACGAGCAGTACTTC	CSASSDLTYEQYF
.	.	TRBV9	TRBJ2-2	TGTGCCAGCAGCGTAGATAGGTCACGAAGCAACACCGGGGAGCTGTTTTTT	CASSVDRSRSNTGELFF
TRBD1	.	TRBV3-1	TRBJ1-2	TGTGCCAGCAGCCAAGCGGGACAGGGTCTGGCTGGCTACACCTTC	CASSQAGQGLAGYTF
.	few	TRBV5-8	TRBJ1-5	TGTGCCAGCAGCTTGGATTGGGGAATCGATCAGCCCCAGCATTTT	CASSLDWGIDQPQHF
TRBD2	.	TRBV7-2	TRBJ2-1	TGTGCCAGCAGCCCCACGGTAGCGGGGGGGCCTCGAGGTGAGCAGTTCTTC	CASSPTVAGGPRGEQFF
.	few	TRBV28	TRBJ2-7	TGTGCCAGCAGGAGGACAGTCGAGAGCTCCTACGAGCAGTACTTC	CASRRTVESSYEQYF
TRBD2	.	TRBV28	TRBJ2-1	TGTGCCAGCAGTTCCGGACTAGCGTTTAATGAGCAGTTCTTC	CASSSGLAFNEQFF
TRBD1	few	TRBV7-2	TRBJ1-2	TGTGCCAGCAGCGGGACAGGGGTTTTTGGCTACACCTTC	CASSGTGVFGYTF
.	.	TRBV2	TRBJ2-5	TGTGCCAGCAGTCATACAGGGAAACAAGAGACCCAGTACTTC	CASSHTGKQETQYF
.	.	TRBV18	TRBJ2-2	TGTGCCAGCTCACCACGGGCGACGAACACCGGGGAGCTGTTTTTT	CASSPRATNTGELFF
.	.	TRBV6-5	TRBJ1-1	TGTGCCAGCAGGCCGATTGGGGGCCTGAACACTGAAGCTTTCTTT	CASRPIGGLNTEAFF
.	.	TRBV6-1	TRBJ1-2	TGTGCCAGCAGGATGTCGACAGGACTTGGCTACACCTTC	CASRMSTGLGYTF
.	.	TRBV29-1	TRBJ2-7	TGCAGCGTGGGAACAGTCTCCTACGAGCAGTACTTC	CSVGTVSYEQYF
.	.	TRBV29-1	TRBJ2-3	TGCAGCGTTCGGGGGCGCAACACAGATACGCAGTATTTT	CSVRGRNTDTQYF
TRBD2	few	TRBV7-6	TRBJ2-3	TGTGCCAGCAGCTGGGGACTAGCGGGAGGAGACACAGATACGCAGTATTTT	CASSWGLAGGDTDTQYF
TRBD1	.	TRBV6-2/TRBV6-3	TRBJ1-2	TGTGCCAGCAGTTACGTCGGGACAGGGCGCGGCTATGGCTACACCTTC	CASSYVGTGRGYGYTF
.	few	TRBV6-5	TRBJ1-5	TGTGCCAGCAGTTACCAATCAACAGGGCCCCAGCATTTT	CASSYQSTGPQHF
.	.	TRBV7-8	TRBJ1-4	TGTGCCAGCAGCTTAGCGGGGGGCGGTTCGGGCGAAAAACTGTTTTTT	CASSLAGGGSGEKLFF